This T cell receptor (beta chain) was obtained from a study of PD-1 blockade in classical Hodgkin lymphoma. Study-wide results and caveats: Underlying causes for the observed repertoire differences were not defined, possibly disease activity or prior therapy.

A few counts support this clone. Its antigen remains unknown. The CDR3 totals 13 residues. V shed 7 bases, J shed 6 bases, and the junction held 5 bases outside the gene matches. Germline lookup yields CDR1 MNHEY and CDR2 SMNVEV (reference sequence). Specified time point: cycle 4 day 1 (C4D1), after six to seven weeks of nivolumab. Every patient experienced relapse after autologous stem cell transplantation, and brentuximab vedotin exposure varied. Method: immunoSEQ multiplex PCR; TCRdb's copy keeps in-frame clones and lacks some. The sample holds 85,000 to 90,000 clones, 90% seen once. The sequencing used peripheral blood mononuclear cells (PBMCs), collected before the fourth cycle of nivolumab. This clonotype originated in a human donor with classical Hodgkin lymphoma. This chain connects TRBV27 to TRBJ1-2, with 10 bases fitting TRBD1. The CDR3 region is CASKDRGYDGYTF. The CDR3, as DNA: TGTGCCAGCAAGGACAGGGGGTATGATGGCTACACCTTC.